These 22 T cell receptor beta chains originate from one sample sequenced in a study of esophageal squamous cell carcinoma under preoperative chemotherapy. Specified time point: after preoperative PTX-NDP chemotherapy. Using its own MiXCR run on the PCR reads, TCRdb lists one record per CDR3 protein. The sample has about 18,000 distinct CDR3 sequences, 40% to 55% seen once. Sampling was conducted from a patient given preoperative chemotherapy. These receptors came from a human donor with esophageal squamous cell carcinoma. The donor label of this sample is uncertain.

This clonotype was found a few times. The CDR3 DNA follows: TGTGCCAGCAGCTTAGGAGGGGCCAACATTCAGTACTTC. This codes for CASSLGGANIQYF. The chain employs TRBV7-2 and TRBJ2-4; either TRBD1 or TRBD2 may fit D (5 bases each). The CDR3 consists of 13 residues. V was clipped by 1 base and J by 7 bases, with 8 bases between them. Germline V CDR1 and CDR2: SGHTA, FQGNSA.

This clonotype is medium-sized. The chain employs TRBV7-9 and TRBJ2-7, with 11 bases lining up with TRBD1. The V gene end was trimmed by 2 bases and the J gene end by 3 bases; junction bases not matched to a gene: 3. The germline V gene encodes CDR1 SEHNR and CDR2 FQNEAQ (reference sequence). The CDR3 extends over 15 amino acids. The CDR3 DNA is TGTGCCAGCAGCTTATGGGGGACAGGGGGCTACGAGCAGTACTTC. Protein product: CASSLWGTGGYEQYF.

This clonotype qualifies as medium-sized. The genes are TRBV7-3 and TRBJ2-3; D is uncertain. In germline, CDR1 is SGHTA, CDR2 FQGTGA. Trimming removed 1 base from V and 0 bases from J, with 2 bases in between. This CDR3 is 13 amino acids long. In DNA, the CDR3 is TGTGCCAGCAGCTTAATTAGCACAGATACGCAGTATTTT. It is translated as CASSLISTDTQYF.

The chain uses TRBV25-1 and TRBJ2-4; D ambiguous. V was shortened by 3 bases and J by 3 bases, with 15 bases between the two germline ends. Germline CDR1 MGHDK, CDR2 SYGVNS. This CDR3 spans 16 amino acids. The CDR3 here is CASSDPRRVGKNIQYF. Written as DNA, the CDR3 is TGTGCCAGCAGTGACCCGCGAAGGGTAGGCAAAAACATTCAGTACTTC.

This clonotype was seen at least ten times. This chain connects TRBV5-4 to TRBJ2-3; 8 bases are shared with TRBD1. Trimming removed 4 bases from V and 4 bases from J; junction bases left unmatched: 11. Germline CDR1 SGHNT, CDR2 YYREEE (reference sequence). This CDR3 comprises 16 residues. For the CDR3, the DNA is TGTGCCAGCAGCAGGCGACAGGGGACGAGCCCAGATACGCAGTATTTT. The encoded protein is CASSRRQGTSPDTQYF.

This clonotype was seen ten or more times. The genes are TRBV18 and TRBJ2-5; D unresolved. With 4 bases removed from V and 0 bases from J, the gap between germline ends came to 6 bases. Germline-derived CDR1 and CDR2 are KGHSH and LQKENI. This CDR3 is built from 13 residues. CDR3 protein: CASSRQHQETQYF. The CDR3, as DNA: TGTGCCAGCTCACGGCAACACCAAGAGACCCAGTACTTC.

Concerning this clonotype: This may stem from a read error, because a much larger clone lies one nucleotide away. The chain carries TRBV7-2 and TRBJ2-5, with 8 bases matching TRBD1. The CDR3 has 14 residues. CDR1 is SGHTA, CDR2 FQGNSA, per germline. V shed 5 bases and J 11 bases; nucleotides not matched to a gene: 13. The DNA for the CDR3 is TGTGCCAGCAGCCTAAGGACAGGGTTGGATGAGCAGTACTTC. Its translation: CASSLRTGLDEQYF.

This chain connects TRBV7-2 to TRBJ2-3; 10 bases are shared with TRBD2. The CDR3 covers 16 residues. Germline CDR1 reads SGHTA; CDR2 reads FQGNSA. The J segment lost 11 bases and the V segment lost 5 bases, leaving 16 bases of the junction unmatched. The CDR3 bases are TGTGCCAGCAGCGCACGACAGCGGGGGGGCAAAAATATGCAGTATTTT. Amino acid sequence: CASSARQRGGKNMQYF. Full variable domain (outside the CDR3, taken from reference TRBV7-2 and TRBJ2-3): GAGVSQSPSNKVTEKGKDVELRCDPISGHTALYWYRQSLGQGLEFLIYFQGNSAPDKSGLPSDRFSAERTGGSVSTLTIQRTQQEDSAVYLCASSARQRGGKNMQYFGPGTRLTVL.

The chain has TRBV7-2 and TRBJ2-1; TRBD2 aligns across 11 bases. The ends lost 1 base at V and 10 bases at J; junction bases unmatched: 12. Germline CDR1 and CDR2: SGHTA and FQGNSA. This CDR3 is 17 amino acids long. The CDR3: CASSLGLAGNPSYEQFF. CDR3 DNA: TGTGCCAGCAGCTTAGGACTAGCGGGGAACCCCTCCTACGAGCAGTTCTTC.

The chain employs TRBV6-1 and TRBJ2-1, with 8 bases fitting TRBD1. The J call may be wrong; the DNA end is better matched by TRBJ2-5. Per germline, CDR1 MNHNS and CDR2 SASEGT. The CDR3 has 14 residues. This chain's CDR3 is CASSALDREETQYF. The CDR3, as DNA: TGTGCCAGCAGTGCCCTGGACAGGGAAGAGACCCAGTACTTC.

The CDR3 region is CASGLAIPGLAGDTDTQYF. CDR3 in DNA: TGTGCTAGTGGTTTGGCCATACCAGGACTAGCGGGTGACACAGATACGCAGTATTTT. The genes are TRBV12-5 and TRBJ2-3; 11 bases line up with TRBD2. The CDR3 loop spans 19 amino acids. Per germline, CDR1 LGHNT and CDR2 FRNRAP. Losses at the gene ends were 1 base for V and 2 bases for J; bases not matched to a gene: 11.

This clonotype was observed a handful of times. The rearrangement uses TRBV7-2 and TRBJ2-7, with 9 bases identical to TRBD2. Trimming cost V 5 bases and J 4 bases; bases outside gene matches: 9. The CDR3 extends over 15 amino acids. CDR1 is SGHTA, CDR2 FQGNSA, per germline. The CDR3 sequence is CASSPVAGAKYEQYF. DNA for the CDR3: TGTGCCAGCAGCCCAGTAGCGGGAGCGAAATACGAGCAGTACTTC. The complete variable domain, with remaining parts taken from reference TRBV7-2 and TRBJ2-7, reads GAGVSQSPSNKVTEKGKDVELRCDPISGHTALYWYRQSLGQGLEFLIYFQGNSAPDKSGLPSDRFSAERTGGSVSTLTIQRTQQEDSAVYLCASSPVAGAKYEQYFGPGTRLTVT.

This clonotype was counted between two and nine times. This chain connects TRBV11-3 to TRBJ2-3; 10 nucleotides agree with TRBD2. V lost 4 bases and J lost 2; bases outside the gene matches: 6. CDR1 SGHNT and CDR2 YENEEA come from the germline V gene. The CDR3 sequence is 16 residues long. CDR3 sequence: CASSSAGGRITDTQYF. CDR3 DNA: TGTGCCAGCAGCTCAGCGGGGGGGCGTATCACAGATACGCAGTATTTT.

Only a few counts were recorded for this clonotype. The V call is TRBV7-2, the J call TRBJ2-1; D perhaps matches TRBD1 (7 bases). The CDR3 has 15 residues. The ends were cut back, 1 base at V and 12 bases at J, with 19 bases in the middle. CDR1 is SGHTA, CDR2 FQGNSA, per germline. As DNA, the CDR3 is TGTGCCAGCAGCTTAGACGTATGGGGGGCAGGGGGGCAGTTCTTC. As protein: CASSLDVWGAGGQFF.

The V gene is TRBV7-8, the J gene TRBJ2-3; possible D gene TRBD1, 6 bases. Trimming left V 2 bases short and J 5 bases short, with 14 bases between. The germline CDR1 and CDR2 sequences are SGHVS and FQNEAQ. The CDR3 has 15 residues. The chain's CDR3 is CASSLQGRVEDTQYF. In DNA form, the CDR3 reads TGTGCCAGCAGCTTACAGGGGCGCGTGGAAGATACGCAGTATTTT.

This clonotype has at least ten counts. Being one base from a much bigger clone, this may be a read error. The V and J genes are TRBV7-8 and TRBJ2-1; 7 positions match TRBD2. The germline V gene has CDR1 SGHVS and CDR2 FQNEAQ. Trimming at V came to 5 bases and at J to 13 bases, leaving 14 bases not matched to a gene. This CDR3 comprises 14 residues. The CDR3 DNA reads TGTGCCAGCAGCAGAAGGACGGGAGGAGAGACCCAGTTCTTC. Translated, it gives CASSRRTGGETQFF.

On this clonotype: Since the CDR3 does not end with the conserved phenylalanine or tryptophan, this likely comes from a read error. The DNA is omitted, as the CDR3 cannot be located on it reliably, and the CDR3 follows TCRdb's listing. V gene TRBV7-4 combines with J gene TRBJ2-5; the table's D call, TRBD2, was not checked against the DNA. Per the germline V gene, CDR1 is SGHVT and CDR2 is SQSDAQ. Both ends counted, the CDR3 spans 15 residues. This CDR3 is CASSQSHSGRGARAH.

Only a few counts were recorded for this clonotype. The junction shows a germline mismatch at one end, possibly a read error. The chain joins TRBV7-2 to TRBJ2-3; the match to TRBD2 covers 10 bases. There are 14 residues in the CDR3. CDR1 SGHTA and CDR2 FQGNSA come from the germline V gene. In nucleotides, the CDR3 is TGTGCCGGCAGCGGGCGGACTAGCGGAGATACGCAGTATTTC. Translating gives CAGSGRTSGDTQYF.

In regard to this clonotype: One end of the junction fails to match germline, which may point to a read error. The genes are TRBV12-3 or TRBV12-4 and TRBJ2-2; D not certain. The CDR3 contains 15 residues. The CDR3 nucleotides are TGTGCCAGCAGTTTAGCGGGATCGAGCACCGAGACGCTGTATTTT. The encoded protein is CASSLAGSSTETLYF.

The J gene is TRBJ2-5, the V gene TRBV7-2, with D possibly called TRBD1 or TRBD2 (5 bases each). The CDR3 sequence is 19 residues long. Per the germline V gene, CDR1 is SGHTA and CDR2 is FQGNSA. Trimming removed 0 bases at V and 8 bases at J, with 28 bases between. CDR3 sequence reads: CASSLAGAAGDLDQNTQYF. CDR3 DNA sequence: TGTGCCAGCAGCTTAGCAGGGGCGGCCGGGGATCTAGACCAAAACACCCAGTACTTC.

In its sample, this clonotype was seen a few times. V is TRBV12-3 or TRBV12-4 and J is TRBJ2-1; D is unclear. The CDR3 spans 13 residues. The germline V and J ends were trimmed by 10 bases and 5 bases, with 15 bases remaining between them. The CDR3 bases are TGTGCCACCATAGGGCAGAACAACAATGAGCAGTTCTTC. This sequence encodes CATIGQNNNEQFF.

This clonotype is a singleton in its sample. The junction departs from the called germline gene at one end, perhaps through a read error. The chain employs TRBV7-2 and TRBJ2-1; 9 bases fit TRBD2. This CDR3 is built from 15 residues. Germline CDR1 and CDR2: SGHTA and FQGNSA. CDR3 residues: CASSPPGLAGGELFF. The CDR3, as DNA: TGTGCCAGCAGCCCACCGGGACTGGCGGGAGGGGAGCTGTTCTTC.